This T cell receptor (beta chain) derives from a study of identical twins. This clonotype appeared a few times. This CDR3 spans 18 amino acids. V lost 2 bases and J lost 4; bases outside the gene matches: 12. Germline V gene sequence: CDR1 LGHDT, CDR2 YNNKEL (reference sequence). TCRdb called the 5' RACE reads again in MiXCR, with one record for every CDR3 protein. The data hold hundreds of thousands of distinct CDR3 sequences, with under 8.5% observed a single time. These sequences were also reported in another study, on yellow fever vaccine responses in identical twins.

Material for sequencing was PBMCs. The receptor was derived from a woman in her late teens or twenties in good health. The rearrangement uses TRBV3-1 and TRBJ2-1, with TRBD1 matching over 9 bases. The CDR3: CASSQLTLDRGLYNEQFF. The DNA of the CDR3 is TGTGCCAGCAGCCAACTAACCTTGGACAGGGGTCTTTACAATGAGCAGTTCTTC.